The TCR beta chain under discussion was sequenced for a study of blood T cell repertoires in COVID-19. In the authors' methods: Reference gene primers were amplified, and this amplification served to estimate nucleated cell counts. Some clones are missing from TCRdb's copy, which holds only in-frame ones; the method was immunoSEQ multiplex PCR. V and J calls and clone size are those listed in that table; D and trimming were worked out from the DNA. The sample has about 200,000 clones, around 83% seen once. The material sequenced was peripheral blood. The receptor was isolated from a woman between 50 and 59 years old with COVID-19, enrolled during active disease.

Here the CDR3 DNA reads TGTGCCACCAGCACTAGGAACAGGGGCGGAGGCTACACCTTC. Translated: CATSTRNRGGGYTF. The chain is built from TRBV15 and TRBJ1-2, with 7 nucleotides matching TRBD1. CDR3 length: 14 amino acids. Germline V gene sequence: CDR1 LNHNV, CDR2 YYDKDF (reference sequence). J was trimmed by 8 bases and V by 4 bases; bases with no gene match: 10.